The source of this TCR beta chain is a study of technical replicates of blood from several donors. Measured with immunoSEQ multiplex PCR; TCRdb has only the in-frame clones, and not every one. The sample records about 61,000 clones, around 87% being singletons. The V gene end was trimmed by 3 bases and the J gene end by 6 bases; junction bases not matched to a gene: 9. Germline assignment: CDR1 SGHRS and CDR2 YFSETQ. CDR3 length: 15 amino acids. This sequence was found in a human donor in good health. Some clones in this sample may be carry-over from other donors' samples. The chain employs TRBV5-1 and TRBJ2-7; 10 nucleotides agree with TRBD1. Input material: PBMCs. The CDR3 reads CASSWVPGQGSEQYF. The CDR3 nucleotides read TGCGCCAGCAGCTGGGTCCCGGGACAGGGGTCCGAGCAGTACTTC.